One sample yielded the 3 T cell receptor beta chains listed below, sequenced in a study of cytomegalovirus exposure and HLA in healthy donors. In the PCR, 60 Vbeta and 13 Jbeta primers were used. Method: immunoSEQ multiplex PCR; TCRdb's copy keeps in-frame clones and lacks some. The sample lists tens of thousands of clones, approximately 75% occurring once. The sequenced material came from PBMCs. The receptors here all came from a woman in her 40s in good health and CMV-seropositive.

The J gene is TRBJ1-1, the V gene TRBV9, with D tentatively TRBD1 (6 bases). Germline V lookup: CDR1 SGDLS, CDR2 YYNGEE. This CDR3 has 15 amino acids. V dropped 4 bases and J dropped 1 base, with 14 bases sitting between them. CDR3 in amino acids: CASSPRGGENTEAFF. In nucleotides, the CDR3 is TGTGCCAGCAGCCCACGAGGGGGGGAGAACACTGAAGCTTTCTTT.

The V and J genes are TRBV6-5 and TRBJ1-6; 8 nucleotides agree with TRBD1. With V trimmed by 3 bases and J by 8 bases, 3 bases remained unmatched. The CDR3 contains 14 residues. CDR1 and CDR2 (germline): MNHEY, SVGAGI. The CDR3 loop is CASSYQGAHSPLHF. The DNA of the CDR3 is TGTGCCAGCAGTTATCAGGGGGCGCATTCACCCCTCCACTTT.

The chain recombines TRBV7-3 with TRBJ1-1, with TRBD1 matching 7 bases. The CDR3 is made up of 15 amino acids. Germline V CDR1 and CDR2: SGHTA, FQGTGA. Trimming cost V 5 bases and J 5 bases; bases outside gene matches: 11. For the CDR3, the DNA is TGTGCCAGCAGCCGAGGGGGCGCCGGGTGGACTGAAGCTTTCTTT. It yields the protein CASSRGGAGWTEAFF.